The 30 T cell receptor beta chains given below trace back to one sample, sequenced in a study of graft-versus-host responses after intestinal transplantation. Assay: immunoSEQ multiplex PCR; the TCRdb copy retains only in-frame clones and omits some. The data show around 76,000 clones, 90% to 95% seen once. These receptors' antigens are unknown. The material sequenced was unstimulated CD8+ T cells sorted from spleen or lymph node cells, taken before intestinal transplant. The receptors come from a human donor who received an intestinal transplant.

The rearrangement uses TRBV30 and TRBJ1-1; D is uncertain. This CDR3 has 14 amino acids. V was shortened by 2 bases and J by 0 bases, with 10 bases between the two germline ends. CDR1 is GTSNPN, CDR2 SVGIG, per germline (reference sequence). CDR3 loop: CAWSWGILNTEAFF. For the CDR3, the DNA is TGTGCCTGGAGTTGGGGAATATTGAACACTGAAGCTTTCTTT.

This sequence joins TRBV27 and TRBJ2-2; D not certain. The CDR3 runs 13 residues. Germline V gene data show CDR1 as MNHEY and CDR2 as SMNVEV (reference sequence). V was pared by 5 bases and J by 1 base, with 5 bases between. CDR3 in amino acids: CASSPLNTGELFF. CDR3 nucleotides: TGTGCCAGCAGTCCTTTGAACACCGGGGAGCTGTTTTTT.

Here the CDR3 reads CASSLDRNTEAFF. The CDR3 DNA sequence: TGTGCCAGCAGCTTAGACAGGAACACTGAAGCTTTCTTT. The chain joins TRBV7-9 to TRBJ1-1; D gene uncertain. The V gene's germline CDR1 is SEHNR and CDR2 FQNEAQ (reference sequence). Trimming left V 1 base short and J 1 base short, with 4 bases between. There are 13 residues in the CDR3.

The genes are TRBV7-6 and TRBJ1-3; no clear D. Trimming removed 3 bases from V and 2 bases from J, with 14 bases in between. The CDR3 sequence is 16 residues long. Germline assignment: CDR1 SGHVS and CDR2 FNYEAQ. CDR3 DNA: TGTGCCAGCAGCTTCCTAGGGCAGGACCCTGGAAACACCATATATTTT. It encodes CASSFLGQDPGNTIYF.

V gene TRBV5-4 combines with J gene TRBJ1-4, with D tentatively TRBD1 (6 bases). The CDR3 has 15 amino acids. Per germline, CDR1 SGHNT and CDR2 YYREEE (reference sequence). Trimming stripped 3 bases from V and 7 bases from J, with 16 bases between. Here the CDR3 reads CASSYTGRGAEKLFF. The CDR3 coding sequence is TGTGCCAGCAGCTATACAGGGAGGGGCGCTGAAAAACTGTTTTTT.

The chain employs TRBV11-2 and TRBJ1-2, with D uncertain. The CDR3 length is 14 residues. Germline CDR1 SGHAT, CDR2 FQNNGV. V lost 2 bases and J 2 bases, leaving 9 bases between the germline ends. The CDR3 loop is CASSLLGLNYGYTF. The CDR3 DNA reads as TGTGCCAGCAGCTTACTCGGACTCAACTATGGCTACACCTTC.

This chain connects TRBV7-3 to TRBJ2-5; TRBD2 aligns across 12 bases. The CDR3 is 15 residues long. V lost 3 bases and J lost 5; bases outside the gene matches: 4. Germline CDR1 reads SGHTA; CDR2 reads FQGTGA. The CDR3 coding sequence is TGTGCCAGCAGCTTGACTAGCGGGAGTCGGGAGACCCAGTACTTC. Translation: CASSLTSGSRETQYF.

The gene calls are TRBV27 and TRBJ2-7, with 8 bases fitting TRBD1. The germline V gene encodes CDR1 MNHEY and CDR2 SMNVEV (reference sequence). The V gene end was trimmed by 2 bases and the J gene end by 4 bases; junction bases not matched to a gene: 10. The CDR3 is 16 amino acids. CDR3 sequence: CASSLSLAGQGYEQYF. CDR3 DNA: TGTGCCAGCAGTTTAAGTTTAGCAGGACAGGGATACGAGCAGTACTTC.

The chain recombines TRBV6-5 with TRBJ1-4; D gene uncertain. There are 12 residues in the CDR3. Trimming left V 5 bases short and J 8 bases short, with 9 bases between. Per the germline V gene, CDR1 is MNHEY and CDR2 is SVGAGI. The DNA of the CDR3 is TGTGCCAGCAGTGAGTTAAACGAAAAACTGTTTTTT. Its translation: CASSELNEKLFF.

The gene calls are TRBV13 and TRBJ1-2; the match to TRBD1 covers 7 bases. Trimming cost V 4 bases and J 2 bases; bases outside gene matches: 13. There are 17 residues in the CDR3. CDR1 is PRHDT and CDR2 is FYEKMQ in the germline V gene (reference sequence). CDR3 sequence (DNA): TGTGCCAGCAGCTCACGGGGACAGCCATTGAAGAACTATGGCTACACCTTC. Translation gives CASSSRGQPLKNYGYTF.

The rearrangement uses TRBV15 and TRBJ2-1; 12 bases match TRBD1. CDR3 size: 16 residues. Germline-derived CDR1 and CDR2 are LNHNV and YYDKDF (reference sequence). Trimming cost V 2 bases and J 7 bases; bases outside gene matches: 6. The CDR3 DNA follows: TGTGCCACCAGCAGAAAAAGGGACAGGGGGCTTAATGAGCAGTTCTTC. Translated, it gives CATSRKRDRGLNEQFF. Looking up the rest from reference TRBV15 and TRBJ2-1 gives the full variable domain: DAMVIQNPRYQVTQFGKPVTLSCSQTLNHNVMYWYQQKSSQAPKLLFHYYDKDFNNEADTPDNFQSRRPNTSFCFLDIRSPGLGDTAMYLCATSRKRDRGLNEQFFGPGTRLTVL.

The rearrangement joins TRBV10-3 to TRBJ2-7, with D possibly being TRBD1 (6 bases). V dropped 3 bases and J dropped 2 bases, with 17 bases sitting between them. The CDR3 consists of 16 residues. CDR1 and CDR2 (germline): ENHRY, SYGVKD. CDR3 DNA: TGTGCCATCAGTGATTCAGGGGCTTGGGGCACCTACGAGCAGTACTTC. Protein product: CAISDSGAWGTYEQYF.

The chain employs TRBV18 and TRBJ2-2; 7 bases fit TRBD1. The CDR3 is made up of 15 amino acids. From germline, CDR1 is KGHSH and CDR2 LQKENI. Trimming removed 2 bases from V and 3 bases from J; junction bases left unmatched: 3. The DNA for the CDR3 is TGTGCCAGCTCACCAACAGGGGCGGACACCGGGGAGCTGTTTTTT. Its translation is CASSPTGADTGELFF.

The rearrangement joins TRBV27 to TRBJ1-2, with 7 bases aligning to TRBD1. Germline trimming cut 2 bases from V and 4 bases from J; bases unmatched to any gene: 7. Germline loops: CDR1 MNHEY, CDR2 SMNVEV (reference sequence). There are 15 residues in the CDR3. Written as DNA, the CDR3 is TGTGCCAGCAGTTTAACCAGGGACAGCCCCTATGGCTACACCTTC. This gives the protein CASSLTRDSPYGYTF.

V is TRBV10-3 and J is TRBJ2-1, with 14 bases lining up with TRBD2. CDR3 length: 15 residues. Per the germline V gene, CDR1 is ENHRY and CDR2 is SYGVKD. The junction had 5 bases not matched to a gene; V was cut back by 10 bases and J by 3 bases. CDR3 in amino acids: CATGTSGSSYNEQFF. CDR3 DNA: TGTGCCACCGGGACTAGCGGGAGTAGCTACAATGAGCAGTTCTTC.

J is TRBJ2-7 and V is TRBV4-2; TRBD2 is a possible D gene (7 bases). CDR3 length: 14 amino acids. The germline V gene has CDR1 LGHNA and CDR2 YNFKEQ. The V gene lost 0 bases and the J gene lost 3 bases, with 9 bases spanning the gap. The CDR3 here is CASSQERGGYEQYF. The CDR3 DNA follows: TGTGCCAGCAGCCAAGAGAGGGGGGGCTACGAGCAGTACTTC.

The CDR3 DNA reads TGTGCCAGCAGCACCCGACAGGGGGCCCGTTATGGCTACACCTTC. Translated, it gives CASSTRQGARYGYTF. This chain links TRBV7-8 with TRBJ1-2, with TRBD1 identical over 10 bases. The germline CDR1 and CDR2 sequences are SGHVS and FQNEAQ. J was trimmed by 5 bases and V by 5 bases; bases with no gene match: 8. CDR3 size: 15 residues.

The chain recombines TRBV9 with TRBJ2-1; D possibly corresponds to TRBD2 (5 bases). Germline V gene data show CDR1 as SGDLS and CDR2 as YYNGEE. V was cut by 1 base and J by 0 bases, with 11 bases left in between. This CDR3 has 16 residues. As DNA, the CDR3 is TGTGCCAGCAGCGTAACACTAGAAAGCTCCTACAATGAGCAGTTCTTC. This sequence encodes CASSVTLESSYNEQFF.

CDR3 bases: TGTGCCAGCAGTTTAGACAGTTTGAACACTGAAGCTTTCTTT. It specifies CASSLDSLNTEAFF. This chain connects TRBV28 to TRBJ1-1; TRBD1 might be the D (5 bases). Germline loops: CDR1 MDHEN, CDR2 SYDVKM. CDR3 length: 14 residues. The V gene lost 2 bases and the J gene lost 0 bases, with 7 bases spanning the gap.

The rearrangement links TRBV27 to TRBJ2-1; 9 positions match TRBD2. This CDR3 is built from 19 residues. V gave up 2 bases and J gave up 1 base; unmatched junction bases: 12. The germline V gene has CDR1 MNHEY and CDR2 SMNVEV (reference sequence). For the CDR3, the DNA is TGTGCCAGCAGTTTAGTCGGGCCTAGCGGGAACCCATCCTACAATGAGCAGTTCTTC. The encoded protein is CASSLVGPSGNPSYNEQFF.

This chain joins TRBV5-6 and TRBJ1-2; D unresolved. The CDR3 is 14 amino acids. Per germline, CDR1 SGHDT and CDR2 YYEEEE. Trimming cost V 0 bases and J 10 bases, with 16 bases left between them. The CDR3 loop reads CASSLGQFFYDYTF. As DNA, the CDR3 is TGTGCCAGCAGCTTGGGTCAGTTCTTTTACGACTACACCTTC. The complete variable domain, with remaining parts taken from reference TRBV5-6 and TRBJ1-2, reads DAGVTQSPTHLIKTRGQQVTLRCSPKSGHDTVSWYQQALGQGPQFIFQYYEEEERQRGNFPDRFSGHQFPNYSSELNVNALLLGDSALYLCASSLGQFFYDYTFGSGTRLTVV.

V usage is TRBV5-8 and J usage is TRBJ2-7, with a possible D match to TRBD1 (6 bases). V lost 3 bases, J lost 5 bases, and 18 bases lay in between. The CDR3 loop spans 15 amino acids. The germline CDR1 and CDR2 sequences are SGHTS and YDEGEE. The CDR3, as DNA: TGTGCCAGCAGCTACGGCACTACAGGGTTCCACGAGCAGTACTTC. The encoded protein is CASSYGTTGFHEQYF.

This clone was observed once. The rearrangement joins TRBV19 to TRBJ1-1, with D possibly being TRBD1 (5 bases). The germline gives CDR1 LNHDA, CDR2 SQIVND (reference sequence). This CDR3 has 16 amino acids. Trimming removed 3 bases from V and 0 bases from J, with 14 bases in between. In DNA, the CDR3 is TGTGCCAGTAGTATTAAGAGGGGCCTACTGAACACTGAAGCTTTCTTT. Translated: CASSIKRGLLNTEAFF.

This sequence joins TRBV23-1 and TRBJ1-5; D possibly corresponds to TRBD1 (5 bases). TRBV23-1 is reported as an ORF; its role is uncertain. This CDR3 is built from 16 residues. V was cut by 6 bases and J by 0 bases, with 15 bases left in between. CDR3 protein: CASSKRQRHSNQPQHF. The CDR3 nucleotides are TGCGCCAGCAGCAAACGACAGAGACATAGCAATCAGCCCCAGCATTTT.

V usage is TRBV27 and J usage is TRBJ2-1; 11 bases align to TRBD2. This CDR3 comprises 18 residues. With 0 bases clipped from V and 3 bases from J, the junction kept 7 bases outside the gene matches. Per germline, CDR1 MNHEY and CDR2 SMNVEV (reference sequence). The chain's CDR3 is CASSLSARLAGYYNEQFF. CDR3 bases: TGTGCCAGCAGTTTATCAGCCCGACTAGCGGGGTACTACAATGAGCAGTTCTTC.

The chain links TRBV25-1 to TRBJ1-1; D gene unclear. This CDR3 contains 15 residues. Trimming took off 6 bases at V and 1 base at J, with 15 bases between the two ends. CDR1 is MGHDK and CDR2 is SYGVNS in the germline V gene. DNA of the CDR3: TGTGCCAGCAGCGCTGGAACTTTTACGAACACTGAAGCTTTCTTT. Its protein is CASSAGTFTNTEAFF.

The CDR3 coding sequence is TGTGCCAGCCGTGGAGGCCAAGAGACCCAGTACTTC. Translated: CASRGGQETQYF. The chain carries TRBV6-1 and TRBJ2-5; the D gene is possibly TRBD2 (5 bases). Germline CDR1 reads MNHNS; CDR2 reads SASEGT. Trimming cost V 8 bases and J 1 base, with 8 bases left between them. The CDR3 contains 12 residues.

The table lists this clone with a count of one. The genes are TRBV9 and TRBJ1-2, with no clear D. The CDR3 consists of 15 residues. V was cut by 3 bases and J by 3 bases, with 15 bases left in between. Germline V gene data show CDR1 as SGDLS and CDR2 as YYNGEE. CDR3 DNA: TGTGCCAGCAGCGGACCGACACGGCCCTACTATGGCTACACCTTC. Protein product: CASSGPTRPYYGYTF.

The V gene is TRBV6-5, the J gene TRBJ1-2; D is ambiguous. This CDR3 comprises 12 residues. V lost 5 bases and J lost 4, with 8 bases in between. CDR1 and CDR2 from the germline V gene are MNHEY and SVGAGI. The CDR3 reads CASSESGYGYTF. The CDR3 DNA follows: TGTGCCAGCAGTGAATCTGGCTATGGCTACACCTTC.

The rearrangement links TRBV6-5 to TRBJ2-1; TRBD2 matches at 9 bases. J was trimmed by 13 bases and V by 2 bases; bases with no gene match: 3. CDR3 size: 12 residues. Germline values: CDR1 MNHEY, CDR2 SVGAGI. The CDR3 is CASSYVAGVQFF. DNA for the CDR3: TGTGCCAGCAGTTACGTAGCGGGAGTTCAGTTCTTC.